This T cell receptor (beta chain) is from a study of cytomegalovirus exposure and HLA in healthy donors. General study results and limits: There were under 200 TCR beta chains listed as cytomegalovirus-associated.

With 6 bases removed from V and 1 base from J, the gap between germline ends came to 6 bases. Per the germline V gene, CDR1 is MGHDK and CDR2 is SYGVNS. The CDR3 totals 12 residues. A multiplex PCR was run with 60 Vbeta primers and 13 Jbeta primers. Repertoires were generated with immunoSEQ multiplex PCR, while TCRdb's copy carries only in-frame clones and drops some. This sample has about 64,000 clones, with approximately 85% found just once. This clone has more than one count but fewer than ten. Its antigen is undetermined. This rearrangement joins TRBV25-1 to TRBJ1-2, with D possibly being TRBD1 (5 bases). Sequencing was performed on PBMCs. The TCR originated in a female donor in good health and CMV-seronegative. The CDR3 protein is CASRDNNYGYTF. The CDR3 DNA reads as TGTGCCAGCAGGGACAATAACTATGGCTACACCTTC.